These 19 T cell receptor beta chains were sequenced from one sample in a study of PD-1 blockade in classical Hodgkin lymphoma. Sequencing was performed with immunoSEQ multiplex PCR; in TCRdb, only in-frame clones are kept and a portion is missing. The profile covers approximately 100,000 clones, with more than 90% appearing a single time and less than 3.5% taken by the ten largest. Every single patient, without exception, relapsed after autologous stem cell transplantation, and brentuximab vedotin exposure varied. Sequenced here: peripheral blood mononuclear cells (PBMCs), sampled at baseline. Source of these receptors: a human donor with classical Hodgkin lymphoma.

This chain links TRBV7-8 with TRBJ2-7; 10 nucleotides line up with TRBD2. This CDR3 region has 15 residues. Germline CDR1 SGHVS, CDR2 FQNEAQ. J gave up 4 bases and V 2 bases, and 5 bases lay outside the gene matches. CDR3 nucleotide sequence: TGTGCCAGCAGCTTACCCCGGACTAGCGGATACGAGCAGTACTTC. Its translation is CASSLPRTSGYEQYF. Supplemented by reference TRBV7-8 and TRBJ2-7, the full variable domain reads GAGVSQSPRYKVAKRGQDVALRCDPISGHVSLFWYQQALGQGPEFLTYFQNEAQLDKSGLPSDRFFAERPEGSVSTLKIQRTQQEDSAVYLCASSLPRTSGYEQYFGPGTRLTVT.

This CDR3 is CASTITGSAISGANVLTF. For the CDR3, the DNA is TGCGCCAGCACCATAACGGGCTCCGCAATCTCTGGGGCCAACGTCCTGACTTTC. The genes are TRBV5-1 and TRBJ2-6, with D unclear. V was cut by 6 bases and J by 0 bases, with 19 bases left in between. Germline V gene lookup returns CDR1 SGHRS and CDR2 YFSETQ. The CDR3 is made up of 18 amino acids.

This chain joins TRBV10-3 and TRBJ2-7, with TRBD2 matching 14 bases. V lost 2 bases to trimming and J lost 3 bases; unmatched junction nucleotides: 12. Germline values: CDR1 ENHRY, CDR2 SYGVKD. The CDR3 loop spans 19 amino acids. CDR3 sequence (DNA): TGTGCCATCAGTGAGCCCTACCGGACTAGCGGGAGGCGGGACTACGAGCAGTACTTC. Translated: CAISEPYRTSGRRDYEQYF.

The chain carries TRBV6-1 and TRBJ1-5; D not resolved. Germline CDR1 and CDR2: MNHNS and SASEGT. There are 14 residues in the CDR3. Trimming took 4 bases from V and 3 from J, leaving 10 bases between them. The CDR3 region is CASSVVPPNQPQHF. For the CDR3, the DNA is TGTGCCAGCAGTGTAGTACCCCCCAATCAGCCCCAGCATTTT.

This chain uses TRBV5-1 with TRBJ1-4; D remains ambiguous. Trimming left V 4 bases short and J 3 bases short, with 13 bases between. Germline assignment: CDR1 SGHRS and CDR2 YFSETQ. The CDR3 is 15 amino acids. Written as DNA, the CDR3 is TGCGCCAGCAGCCTCACCGGACCCTCTAATGAAAAACTGTTTTTT. Amino acid sequence: CASSLTGPSNEKLFF.

The J gene is TRBJ1-1, the V gene TRBV18, with a weak D call TRBD1 (5 bases). The CDR3 consists of 15 residues. CDR1 is KGHSH, CDR2 LQKENI, per germline. The V end lost 3 bases, the J end lost 1 base, and 12 bases lay between the germline ends. For the CDR3, the DNA is TGTGCCAGCTCACCCTTCGGGACCGAGAACACTGAAGCTTTCTTT. Its protein is CASSPFGTENTEAFF.

The V and J genes are TRBV7-9 and TRBJ1-1; D perhaps matches TRBD1 (6 bases). Deletions cut 2 bases from V and 5 bases from J, with 12 bases between. The CDR3 spans 14 residues. The germline CDR1 and CDR2 sequences are SEHNR and FQNEAQ (reference sequence). In DNA, the CDR3 is TGTGCCAGCAGCTTAAGTTCAGGGGTAACTGAAGCTTTCTTT. It translates to CASSLSSGVTEAFF.

This sequence joins TRBV28 and TRBJ2-1, with TRBD1 matching 12 bases. The CDR3 covers 17 residues. V trimming: 6 bases; J trimming: 4 bases; junction bases outside the gene matches: 10. Germline CDR1 is MDHEN and CDR2 is SYDVKM. DNA for the CDR3: TGTGCCAGCAGCCCCTCCGGGACAGGGGGCAGGTACAATGAGCAGTTCTTC. Its protein product is CASSPSGTGGRYNEQFF.

The V gene is TRBV4-1, the J gene TRBJ1-3; D is unclear. From germline, CDR1 is MGHRA and CDR2 YSYEKL. The length of the CDR3 is 16 residues. Trimming shortened V by 0 bases and J by 0 bases, and 9 bases separated the two germline ends. In nucleotides, the CDR3 is TGCGCCAGCAGCCAAGAACCGACCCCCTCTGGAAACACCATATATTTT. Its protein product is CASSQEPTPSGNTIYF.

The chain recombines TRBV7-8 with TRBJ2-2; no reliable D call. V lost 3 bases, J lost 0 bases, and 5 bases lay in between. The CDR3 has 14 amino acids. Per germline, CDR1 SGHVS and CDR2 FQNEAQ. The CDR3 is CASSLGANTGELFF. Here the CDR3 DNA reads TGTGCCAGCAGCTTGGGCGCGAACACCGGGGAGCTGTTTTTT.

The chain couples TRBV5-4 to TRBJ1-2; 7 positions agree with TRBD1. There are 14 residues in the CDR3. The trim removed 0 bases at V and 3 bases at J, leaving 2 bases unmatched. Germline V gives CDR1 SGHNT, CDR2 YYREEE (reference sequence). CDR3 nucleotide sequence: TGTGCCAGCAGCTTGGACAGGGGAGACTATGGCTACACCTTC. Amino acids: CASSLDRGDYGYTF.

This chain uses TRBV11-3 with TRBJ1-1; no firm D call. V was shortened by 3 bases and J by 1 base, with 6 bases between the two germline ends. The CDR3 covers 13 residues. Germline-derived CDR1 and CDR2 are SGHNT and YENEEA. The CDR3 spells CASSFATNTEAFF. The CDR3 coding sequence is TGTGCCAGCAGCTTCGCAACGAACACTGAAGCTTTCTTT.

This CDR3 reads CASSEGVVGRVGVSTEAFF. The CDR3 nucleotides read TGTGCCAGCAGTGAGGGAGTGGTGGGTCGGGTTGGGGTGTCCACTGAAGCTTTCTTT. The chain carries TRBV6-1 and TRBJ1-1; D gene uncertain. Germline V gene data show CDR1 as MNHNS and CDR2 as SASEGT. The CDR3 totals 19 residues. V was trimmed by 3 bases and J by 4 bases, leaving 27 bases between them.

V is TRBV7-9 and J is TRBJ2-5, with no clear D. This CDR3 comprises 18 residues. V was pared by 3 bases and J by 2 bases, with 22 bases between. Germline CDR1 SEHNR, CDR2 FQNEAQ (reference sequence). The CDR3 DNA is TGTGCCAGCAGCTTTTCCCGCCGGGCGGAGAAAGGACAAGAGACCCAGTACTTC. Its protein product is CASSFSRRAEKGQETQYF.

The DNA for the CDR3 is TGTGCCTGGAGTGGCGGGTCTAATGAAAAACTGTTTTTT. Its translation is CAWSGGSNEKLFF. This chain uses TRBV30 with TRBJ1-4; D unresolved. Germline CDR1 and CDR2: GTSNPN and SVGIG (reference sequence). CDR3 length: 13 residues. The V gene lost 1 base and the J gene lost 3 bases, with 6 bases spanning the gap. The full variable domain, with the rest looked up from reference TRBV30 and TRBJ1-4, is SQTIHQWPATLVQPVGSPLSLECTVEGTSNPNLYWYRQAAGRGLQLLFYSVGIGQISSEVPQNLSASRPQDRQFILSSKKLLLSDSGFYLCAWSGGSNEKLFFGSGTQLSVL.

This chain uses TRBV9 with TRBJ2-7; TRBD1 aligns across 9 bases. Trimming cost V 0 bases and J 7 bases; bases outside gene matches: 8. CDR1 and CDR2 from the germline V gene are SGDLS and YYNGEE. The CDR3 length is 15 residues. CDR3 amino acids: CASSVDRTGAGEQYF. The CDR3 nucleotides read TGTGCCAGCAGCGTAGACAGGACAGGGGCGGGAGAGCAGTACTTC.

The chain is built from TRBV6-4 and TRBJ1-2; 7 bases map to TRBD1. This CDR3 contains 12 residues. The V gene end was trimmed by 4 bases and the J gene end by 5 bases; junction bases not matched to a gene: 1. CDR1 and CDR2 (germline): MRHNA, SNTAGT. The chain's CDR3 is CASSATGYGYTF. CDR3 sequence (DNA): TGTGCCAGCAGTGCGACAGGGTATGGCTACACCTTC.

This rearrangement joins TRBV27 to TRBJ2-3; 14 bases are shared with TRBD2. CDR1 is MNHEY and CDR2 is SMNVEV in the germline V gene (reference sequence). The CDR3 consists of 15 residues. With 3 bases clipped from V and 10 bases from J, the junction kept 6 bases outside the gene matches. The CDR3 nucleotides are TGTGCCAGCAGTTTTGGGACTAGCGGGGGTTCAGCGCAGTATTTT. This sequence encodes CASSFGTSGGSAQYF.

The V gene is TRBV28, the J gene TRBJ1-4; 8 nucleotides match TRBD1. J was trimmed by 11 bases and V by 2 bases; bases with no gene match: 10. Per germline, CDR1 MDHEN and CDR2 SYDVKM. The CDR3 is 15 residues long. The CDR3 sequence: CASSLDLRTGKKLFF. The DNA for the CDR3 is TGTGCCAGCAGTTTAGACCTCCGGACAGGGAAGAAACTGTTTTTT.